The 9 T cell receptor beta chains reported below all come from one sample, sequenced in a study of blood T cell repertoires in COVID-19. Data came from immunoSEQ multiplex PCR; TCRdb stores just in-frame clones and leaves some out. The sample carries approximately 160,000 clones, 80% to 90% recorded once. Sequencing was done on a sample of peripheral blood. These receptors were obtained from a woman aged 55-69 years with COVID-19, enrolled during active disease.

The rearrangement links TRBV30 to TRBJ2-2; possibly TRBD1 for D (6 bases). CDR1 is GTSNPN and CDR2 is SVGIG in the germline V gene (reference sequence). Deletions cut 2 bases from V and 0 bases from J, with 7 bases between. This CDR3 has 14 amino acids. The DNA for the CDR3 is TGTGCCTGGAGTCGACAGGCGAACACCGGGGAGCTGTTTTTT. The encoded protein is CAWSRQANTGELFF.

This chain connects TRBV15 to TRBJ2-1; 8 positions agree with TRBD2. V trimming: 5 bases; J trimming: 7 bases; junction bases outside the gene matches: 10. This CDR3 comprises 15 residues. Germline CDR1 is LNHNV and CDR2 is YYDKDF (reference sequence). The CDR3 here is CATSRGGTRRNEQFF. The DNA of the CDR3 is TGTGCCACCAGCCGAGGGGGGACTAGGAGGAATGAGCAGTTCTTC. The full variable domain, rest sourced from reference TRBV15 and TRBJ2-1, is DAMVIQNPRYQVTQFGKPVTLSCSQTLNHNVMYWYQQKSSQAPKLLFHYYDKDFNNEADTPDNFQSRRPNTSFCFLDIRSPGLGDTAMYLCATSRGGTRRNEQFFGPGTRLTVL.

The CDR3 is CASSGANSGNTIYF. DNA for the CDR3: TGTGCCAGCAGCGGAGCCAACTCTGGAAACACCATATATTTT. The chain couples TRBV4-2 to TRBJ1-3; D unresolved. V shed 5 bases and J shed 0 bases, with 8 bases lying between them. Germline CDR1 reads LGHNA; CDR2 reads YNFKEQ. CDR3 size: 14 residues.

This clone was counted a few times. V gene TRBV5-1 combines with J gene TRBJ1-3; TRBD1 aligns across 9 bases. V was clipped by 5 bases and J by 3 bases; unmatched bases: 3. The CDR3 length is 14 residues. From germline, CDR1 is SGHRS and CDR2 YFSETQ. The CDR3 sequence: CASRGQGYGNTIYF. The CDR3 bases are TGCGCCAGCAGAGGACAGGGGTATGGAAACACCATATATTTT.

The J gene is TRBJ1-5, the V gene TRBV7-6, with 10 bases identical to TRBD1. The CDR3 totals 14 residues. With 5 bases clipped from V and 5 bases from J, the junction kept 3 bases outside the gene matches. Per the germline V gene, CDR1 is SGHVS and CDR2 is FNYEAQ. The CDR3 bases are TGTGCCAGCAGCCCGGACAGGGGGGATCAGCCCCAGCATTTT. It encodes CASSPDRGDQPQHF.

This chain connects TRBV7-9 to TRBJ1-1, with D uncertain. CDR1 is SEHNR and CDR2 is FQNEAQ in the germline V gene (reference sequence). This CDR3 is 15 amino acids long. Trimming removed 5 bases from V and 4 bases from J, with 17 bases in between. CDR3 coding DNA: TGTGCCAGCAGCCCGCGGGAGGCGGATGGCACTGAAGCTTTCTTT. This gives the protein CASSPREADGTEAFF.

The chain is built from TRBV5-8 and TRBJ1-1; 9 nucleotides line up with TRBD1. V shed 5 bases and J 6 bases; nucleotides not matched to a gene: 17. Per germline, CDR1 SGHTS and CDR2 YDEGEE. CDR3 size: 17 residues. The CDR3 protein is CASRNWTGAIRGPEAFF. In DNA form, the CDR3 reads TGTGCCAGCAGAAATTGGACAGGGGCGATCCGGGGGCCTGAAGCTTTCTTT.

This clone has only a few counts. The rearrangement uses TRBV5-5 and TRBJ1-2; no clear D. Trimming shortened V by 4 bases and J by 7 bases, and 17 bases separated the two germline ends. The CDR3 is 14 residues long. The germline CDR1 and CDR2 sequences are SGHKS and YYEKEE (reference sequence). Here the CDR3 DNA reads TGTGCCAGCAGCCCGTCGTCGGGATTGACTGGCTACACCTTC. Amino acid sequence: CASSPSSGLTGYTF.

The chain recombines TRBV5-4 with TRBJ1-2; the D gene is possibly TRBD1 (6 bases). The CDR3 is 17 amino acids. The ends were cut back, 4 bases at V and 4 bases at J, with 23 bases in the middle. Germline V CDR1 and CDR2: SGHNT, YYREEE (reference sequence). The chain's CDR3 is CASSAGIKQGTVYGYTF. DNA for the CDR3: TGTGCCAGCAGCGCGGGTATAAAACAGGGAACCGTCTATGGCTACACCTTC. The full variable domain, with the rest looked up from reference TRBV5-4 and TRBJ1-2, is ETGVTQSPTHLIKTRGQQVTLRCSSQSGHNTVSWYQQALGQGPQFIFQYYREEENGRGNFPPRFSGLQFPNYSSELNVNALELDDSALYLCASSAGIKQGTVYGYTFGSGTRLTVV.